The TCR beta chain under discussion was sequenced for a study of post-analysis software for immune sequencing data. Carried by the TCR beta cDNA libraries were unique molecular identifiers. TCRdb re-called the PCR reads through MiXCR, storing one row per CDR3 protein. Of roughly 580,000 distinct CDR3 sequences detected, 44% appear once; the ten largest clones hold about 1.5%. This CDR3 is 15 amino acids long. The germline CDR1 and CDR2 sequences are MGHRA and YSYEKL. Deletions cut 3 bases from V and 1 base from J, with 12 bases between. Notes on this clonotype: The antigen is unknown.

General study results and limits: Five or six TRBV segments, TRBV5-6, TRBV5-1 and TRBV20-1 among them, were found more frequent in patients than controls.

The gene calls are TRBV4-1 and TRBJ2-5; tentatively, D is TRBD1 (5 bases). Sequenced input: blood. The sequence derives from a girl aged 10 to 17 with multiple sclerosis. CDR3 DNA sequence: TGCGCCAGCAGCCACCAAGACAGCTCCCAAGAGACCCAGTACTTC. It encodes CASSHQDSSQETQYF.